This TCR beta chain was retrieved from a study of cytomegalovirus exposure and HLA in healthy donors. Per germline, CDR1 SGHAT and CDR2 FQNNGV. This CDR3 comprises 17 residues. Worth noting for this clone: The antigen is unknown.

Participants comprised healthy donors of bone marrow. Overall study findings and caveats: Accurate predictions that matched the HLA-A and HLA-B alleles of most subjects were reportedly made from TCR beta sequences.

PCR involved 60 Vbeta and 13 Jbeta primers. The protocol was immunoSEQ multiplex PCR, while the TCRdb copy is restricted to in-frame clones and leaves out a portion. The table has about 140,000 clones, 75% to 85% seen once. The sample was PBMCs. The TCR was taken from a woman between 18 and 29 years old in good health and CMV-seropositive. V is TRBV11-2 and J is TRBJ2-5, with D possibly TRBD2 on 6 matching bases. TRBJ2-7 matches the DNA end more closely, so the J call is doubtful. The CDR3 DNA reads as TGTGCCAGCAGCTTAGGGGGGGTAAGGGGCCCTACCTACGAGCAGTACTTC. Translated, it gives CASSLGGVRGPTYEQYF.